Listed below are T cell receptor beta chains from one sample, sequenced in a study of blood T cell repertoires in COVID-19. Measured with immunoSEQ multiplex PCR; TCRdb has only the in-frame clones, and not every one. The sample lists hundreds of thousands of clones; around 83% were seen once. The sample comprised peripheral blood. The receptor source for this set is a woman in her forties or fifties with acute or convalescent COVID-19. Both conserved end residues are part of each CDR3. Fields, in order: clone size, D gene, V gene, J gene, CDR3 protein, CDR3 DNA. D genes are given only for firm matches. Some rows have no size entry. The others give once, few or many, or a class for an expanded clone.

clone size: NA
D gene: NA
V gene: TRBV9
J gene: TRBJ1-3
CDR3 protein: CASSTFGGSGNTIYF
CDR3 DNA: TGTGCCAGCAGCACCTTCGGGGGCTCTGGAAACACCATATATTTT

clone size: NA
D gene: TRBD2
V gene: TRBV28
J gene: TRBJ2-1
CDR3 protein: CASKFTSGVYNEQFF
CDR3 DNA: TGTGCCAGCAAATTTACTAGCGGAGTTTACAATGAGCAGTTCTTC

clone size: NA
D gene: NA
V gene: TRBV6-2/TRBV6-3
J gene: TRBJ2-3
CDR3 protein: CASSRQDTQYF
CDR3 DNA: TGTGCCAGCAGCCGACAGGATACGCAGTATTTT

clone size: few
D gene: NA
V gene: TRBV19
J gene: TRBJ2-3
CDR3 protein: CASSPDSSTDTQYF
CDR3 DNA: TGTGCCAGTAGTCCCGACTCATCCACAGATACGCAGTATTTT

clone size: NA
D gene: TRBD2
V gene: TRBV27
J gene: TRBJ2-1
CDR3 protein: CASSLYLAGGNEQFF
CDR3 DNA: TGTGCCAGCAGTTTATACCTAGCGGGAGGCAATGAGCAGTTCTTC

clone size: NA
D gene: NA
V gene: TRBV5-6
J gene: TRBJ1-3
CDR3 protein: CASSLLQGFNTGDTIYF
CDR3 DNA: TGTGCCAGCAGCCTGCTACAGGGTTTTAACACCGGGGACACCATATATTTT

clone size: NA
D gene: NA
V gene: TRBV28
J gene: TRBJ1-2
CDR3 protein: CASMSGANYGYTF
CDR3 DNA: TGTGCCAGCATGTCTGGAGCTAACTATGGCTACACCTTC

clone size: NA
D gene: TRBD1
V gene: TRBV11-2
J gene: TRBJ1-1
CDR3 protein: CASSFKTGVGAEAFF
CDR3 DNA: TGTGCCAGCAGCTTTAAGACAGGGGTTGGTGCTGAAGCTTTCTTT

clone size: once
D gene: NA
V gene: TRBV13
J gene: TRBJ2-1
CDR3 protein: CASSPWTDGSYNEQFF
CDR3 DNA: TGTGCCAGCAGCCCATGGACAGACGGCTCCTACAATGAGCAGTTCTTC

clone size: NA
D gene: TRBD1
V gene: TRBV27
J gene: TRBJ2-7
CDR3 protein: CASSWTGRYEQYF
CDR3 DNA: TGTGCCAGCAGCTGGACAGGGAGGTACGAGCAGTACTTC

clone size: NA
D gene: TRBD1
V gene: TRBV30
J gene: TRBJ2-2
CDR3 protein: CAWNKGTVYTGELFF
CDR3 DNA: TGTGCCTGGAATAAAGGGACAGTATACACCGGGGAGCTGTTTTTT

clone size: NA
D gene: TRBD1
V gene: TRBV24-1
J gene: TRBJ1-5
CDR3 protein: CATGGADRASQPQHF
CDR3 DNA: TGTGCCACCGGAGGAGCGGACAGGGCAAGTCAGCCCCAGCATTTT

clone size: NA
D gene: NA
V gene: TRBV3-1/TRBV3-2
J gene: TRBJ2-7
CDR3 protein: CASSQDWSDEQYF
CDR3 DNA: TGTGCCAGCAGCCAGGACTGGTCCGACGAGCAGTACTTC

clone size: NA
D gene: TRBD1
V gene: TRBV7-9
J gene: TRBJ2-7
CDR3 protein: CASSQGGQTYEQYF
CDR3 DNA: TGTGCCAGCAGTCAAGGGGGACAGACCTACGAGCAGTACTTC

clone size: NA
D gene: TRBD1
V gene: TRBV19
J gene: TRBJ1-5
CDR3 protein: CARGTGVGQPQHF
CDR3 DNA: TGTGCCAGAGGGACAGGGGTGGGTCAGCCCCAGCATTTT

clone size: NA
D gene: TRBD2
V gene: TRBV4-2
J gene: TRBJ2-1
CDR3 protein: CASQGLAGVLNEQFF
CDR3 DNA: TGTGCCAGCCAAGGACTAGCGGGAGTCCTGAATGAGCAGTTCTTC

clone size: NA
D gene: NA
V gene: TRBV19
J gene: TRBJ2-2
CDR3 protein: CASGGPMTGELFF
CDR3 DNA: TGTGCCAGTGGAGGCCCTATGACCGGGGAGCTGTTTTTT

clone size: once
D gene: TRBD1
V gene: TRBV4-2
J gene: TRBJ2-7
CDR3 protein: CASSQGGQINYEQYF
CDR3 DNA: TGTGCCAGCAGCCAAGGGGGACAGATAAACTACGAGCAGTACTTC

clone size: NA
D gene: TRBD1
V gene: TRBV7-9
J gene: TRBJ2-1
CDR3 protein: CASSLWPTGLNEQFF
CDR3 DNA: TGTGCCAGCAGCTTATGGCCGACAGGGTTGAATGAGCAGTTCTTC

clone size: NA
D gene: TRBD1
V gene: TRBV18
J gene: TRBJ2-5
CDR3 protein: CASSVRTGQETQYF
CDR3 DNA: TGTGCCAGCTCAGTCAGGACAGGGCAAGAGACCCAGTACTTC

clone size: NA
D gene: NA
V gene: TRBV5-1
J gene: TRBJ2-1
CDR3 protein: CASSRSPPPGDEQFF
CDR3 DNA: TGCGCCAGCAGCCGCTCCCCACCTCCGGGGGATGAGCAGTTCTTC

clone size: NA
D gene: NA
V gene: TRBV7-9
J gene: TRBJ2-6
CDR3 protein: CASSRAEGANVLTF
CDR3 DNA: TGTGCCAGCAGCCGAGCGGAAGGGGCCAACGTCCTGACTTTC

clone size: NA
D gene: NA
V gene: TRBV6-1
J gene: TRBJ2-6
CDR3 protein: CASSESYSGANVLTF
CDR3 DNA: TGTGCCAGCAGTGAGTCCTACTCTGGGGCCAACGTCCTGACTTTC

clone size: once
D gene: NA
V gene: TRBV10-2
J gene: TRBJ2-1
CDR3 protein: CASIPGLGNEQFF
CDR3 DNA: TGCGCCAGCATACCGGGACTGGGCAATGAGCAGTTCTTC

clone size: once
D gene: TRBD2
V gene: TRBV19
J gene: TRBJ2-1
CDR3 protein: CASSRTSGRQSSYNEQFF
CDR3 DNA: TGTGCCAGTTCCAGGACTAGCGGGAGGCAAAGCTCCTACAATGAGCAGTTCTTC

clone size: NA
D gene: TRBD2
V gene: TRBV7-9
J gene: TRBJ2-7
CDR3 protein: CASSLAASGRYEQYF
CDR3 DNA: TGTGCCAGCAGCTTAGCGGCTAGCGGGCGGTACGAGCAGTACTTC

clone size: NA
D gene: NA
V gene: TRBV20-1
J gene: TRBJ1-1
CDR3 protein: CSARDRSEAFF
CDR3 DNA: TGCAGTGCTAGGGACAGATCTGAAGCTTTCTTT

clone size: NA
D gene: NA
V gene: TRBV5-1
J gene: TRBJ2-7
CDR3 protein: CASSLVEQEQYF
CDR3 DNA: TGCGCCAGCAGCTTGGTAGAGCAAGAGCAGTACTTC

clone size: NA
D gene: NA
V gene: TRBV2
J gene: TRBJ1-1
CDR3 protein: CATGHHTEAFF
CDR3 DNA: TGTGCCACTGGACATCACACTGAAGCTTTCTTT

clone size: NA
D gene: NA
V gene: TRBV6-6
J gene: TRBJ2-3
CDR3 protein: CASSYDDSSTDTQYF
CDR3 DNA: TGTGCCAGCAGTTACGATGACTCTAGCACAGATACGCAGTATTTT

clone size: NA
D gene: TRBD2
V gene: TRBV18
J gene: TRBJ2-2
CDR3 protein: CASSPPTSPGGTGELFF
CDR3 DNA: TGTGCCAGCTCACCACCCACTAGCCCGGGAGGTACCGGGGAGCTGTTTTTT

clone size: medium-sized
D gene: NA
V gene: TRBV5-1
J gene: TRBJ2-5
CDR3 protein: CASSDTAEDSQETQYF
CDR3 DNA: TGCGCCAGCAGCGACACGGCGGAGGACAGCCAAGAGACCCAGTACTTC

clone size: NA
D gene: TRBD1
V gene: TRBV14
J gene: TRBJ2-2
CDR3 protein: CASSKQGAIGELFF
CDR3 DNA: TGTGCCAGCAGTAAACAGGGGGCAATCGGGGAGCTGTTTTTT

clone size: once
D gene: NA
V gene: TRBV9
J gene: TRBJ2-7
CDR3 protein: CASSVSSGAEQYF
CDR3 DNA: TGTGCCAGCAGCGTATCGAGTGGGGCGGAGCAGTACTTC

clone size: once
D gene: NA
V gene: TRBV5-1
J gene: TRBJ2-7
CDR3 protein: CASSRDGGRYEQYF
CDR3 DNA: TGCGCCAGCAGCCGGGACGGGGGACGATACGAGCAGTACTTC

clone size: NA
D gene: NA
V gene: TRBV3-1/TRBV3-2
J gene: TRBJ2-2
CDR3 protein: CASSHTLRGTGELFF
CDR3 DNA: TGTGCCAGCAGCCATACCTTAAGGGGGACCGGGGAGCTGTTTTTT

clone size: NA
D gene: TRBD2
V gene: TRBV28
J gene: TRBJ2-1
CDR3 protein: CASSFGLAGVSHEQFF
CDR3 DNA: TGTGCCAGCAGTTTCGGACTAGCGGGAGTGTCGCATGAGCAGTTCTTC

clone size: NA
D gene: NA
V gene: TRBV19
J gene: TRBJ1-5
CDR3 protein: CASHAGGGAGQPQHF
CDR3 DNA: TGTGCCAGCCATGCGGGGGGGGGCGCGGGACAGCCCCAGCATTTT

clone size: few
D gene: NA
V gene: TRBV6-1
J gene: TRBJ1-1
CDR3 protein: CASSELQGWTEAFF
CDR3 DNA: TGTGCCAGCAGTGAATTGCAGGGTTGGACTGAAGCTTTCTTT

clone size: once
D gene: TRBD2
V gene: TRBV5-1
J gene: TRBJ2-2
CDR3 protein: CASSLALAGAGELFF
CDR3 DNA: TGCGCCAGCAGCTTGGCCCTAGCGGGAGCCGGGGAGCTGTTTTTT

clone size: NA
D gene: TRBD2
V gene: TRBV6-2/TRBV6-3
J gene: TRBJ2-1
CDR3 protein: CASSYWEGYNEQFF
CDR3 DNA: TGTGCCAGCAGTTACTGGGAGGGCTACAATGAGCAGTTCTTC

clone size: NA
D gene: TRBD2
V gene: TRBV11-3
J gene: TRBJ2-7
CDR3 protein: CASSLYAGGAYEQYF
CDR3 DNA: TGTGCCAGCAGCTTATACGCGGGAGGCGCCTACGAGCAGTACTTC